Presented here are 30 T cell receptor beta chains from one specimen sequenced in a study of blood T cell repertoires in COVID-19. Repertoires were generated with immunoSEQ multiplex PCR, while TCRdb's copy carries only in-frame clones and drops some. The sample yields approximately 280,000 clones, 89% seen once. Input material: peripheral blood. The receptors were gathered from a woman in her sixties with acute or convalescent COVID-19.

The chain is built from TRBV4-2 and TRBJ2-5; 8 bases line up with TRBD1. Germline-derived CDR1 and CDR2 are LGHNA and YNFKEQ. Trimming removed 4 bases from V and 5 bases from J; junction bases left unmatched: 9. The CDR3 consists of 15 residues. The CDR3 sequence: CASSPGVQGDETQYF. CDR3 nucleotide sequence: TGTGCCAGCAGCCCTGGGGTACAGGGGGACGAGACCCAGTACTTC.

In its sample, this clone was seen once. The chain is built from TRBV12-3 or TRBV12-4 and TRBJ1-1; D unclear. The CDR3 has 13 amino acids. The V end lost 6 bases, the J end lost 5 bases, and 13 bases lay between the germline ends. The CDR3 coding sequence is TGTGCCAGCAGCACCGGACCGGGGACTGAAGCTTTCTTT. This translates into CASSTGPGTEAFF.

This sequence joins TRBV28 and TRBJ1-4; 8 nucleotides align to TRBD1. The CDR3 has 15 residues. CDR1 and CDR2 (germline): MDHEN, SYDVKM. V was pared by 6 bases and J by 5 bases, with 8 bases of the junction left unmatched. CDR3 DNA: TGTGCCAGCAGGGCCACAGGGGGGCTAAATGAAAAACTGTTTTTT. Translated, it gives CASRATGGLNEKLFF.

The V and J genes are TRBV5-1 and TRBJ2-2; TRBD2 matches at 11 bases. Germline assignment: CDR1 SGHRS and CDR2 YFSETQ. The CDR3 sequence is 17 residues long. With V trimmed by 4 bases and J by 2 bases, 7 bases remained unmatched. The CDR3 sequence: CASSPKTSGINTGELFF. DNA of the CDR3: TGCGCCAGCAGCCCAAAGACTAGCGGGATCAACACCGGGGAGCTGTTTTTT.

The chain carries TRBV6-2 or TRBV6-3 and TRBJ2-2; 13 nucleotides line up with TRBD2. V dropped 5 bases and J dropped 0; count of bases not matched to a gene: 12. CDR1 is MNHEY, CDR2 SVGEGT, per germline. The CDR3 extends over 20 amino acids. Here the CDR3 reads CASSPYRGLAGRSNTGELFF. The CDR3 DNA follows: TGTGCCAGCAGTCCCTACCGGGGACTAGCGGGGCGTTCGAACACCGGGGAGCTGTTTTTT.

The chain has TRBV2 and TRBJ2-7; 8 bases map to TRBD1. The germline V gene encodes CDR1 SNHLY and CDR2 FYNNEI. The CDR3 spans 14 residues. V dropped 3 bases and J dropped 4; count of bases not matched to a gene: 5. CDR3: CASSESGGIYEQYF. CDR3 nucleotides: TGTGCCAGCAGTGAGTCAGGGGGCATATACGAGCAGTACTTC.

The J gene is TRBJ1-2, the V gene TRBV7-2, with D possibly being TRBD1 (5 bases). CDR1 is SGHTA and CDR2 is FQGNSA in the germline V gene. The ends were cut back, 6 bases at V and 4 bases at J, with 18 bases in the middle. This CDR3 has 15 residues. For the CDR3, the DNA is TGTGCCAGCAGAGAAGGACTGCAGGGACTCTATGGCTACACCTTC. The encoded protein is CASREGLQGLYGYTF.

This chain connects TRBV3-1 (or the pseudogene TRBV3-2) to TRBJ1-1, with TRBD1 matching over 9 bases. The germline CDR1 and CDR2 sequences are LGHDT and YNNKEL (reference sequence). CDR3 length: 13 residues. J was trimmed by 3 bases and V by 5 bases; bases with no gene match: 1. The CDR3 coding sequence is TGTGCCAGCAGCAGACAGGGGGACACTGAAGCTTTCTTT. This gives the protein CASSRQGDTEAFF.

CDR3 region: CASSRQGAQNTEAFF. CDR3 nucleotide sequence: TGTGCCAGCTCTCGACAGGGCGCCCAAAACACTGAAGCTTTCTTT. The chain couples TRBV18 to TRBJ1-1, with 7 bases aligning to TRBD1. J gave up 2 bases and V 6 bases, and 9 bases lay outside the gene matches. There are 15 residues in the CDR3. CDR1 and CDR2 (germline): KGHSH, LQKENI. Full variable domain (outside the CDR3, taken from reference TRBV18 and TRBJ1-1): NAGVMQNPRHLVRRRGQEARLRCSPMKGHSHVYWYRQLPEEGLKFMVYLQKENIIDESGMPKERFSAEFPKEGPSILRIQQVVRGDSAAYFCASSRQGAQNTEAFFGQGTRLTVV.

V gene TRBV7-2 combines with J gene TRBJ2-6; 9 bases align to TRBD1. The CDR3 spans 17 residues. Germline V gives CDR1 SGHTA, CDR2 FQGNSA. Germline trimming cut 4 bases from V and 2 bases from J; bases unmatched to any gene: 6. The CDR3 DNA follows: TGTGCCAGCAGCTCGAGACAGGGGGATACTGGGGCCAACGTCCTGACTTTC. It codes for CASSSRQGDTGANVLTF.

The V call is TRBV19, the J call TRBJ1-6, with TRBD1 identical over 7 bases. The germline CDR1 and CDR2 sequences are LNHDA and SQIVND (reference sequence). V gave up 3 bases and J gave up 5 bases; unmatched junction bases: 7. CDR3 length: 16 amino acids. CDR3 bases: TGTGCCAGTAGTATCAGGTCGGGACAGAATAATTCACCCCTCCACTTT. Its translation: CASSIRSGQNNSPLHF.

CDR3 DNA: TGTGCCAGCAGTCTTATAGGGGGTATGGCGGGAGGCGTCTATGAGCAGTTCTTC. It is translated as CASSLIGGMAGGVYEQFF. This chain joins TRBV27 and TRBJ2-1, with 8 positions matching TRBD2. The V gene's germline CDR1 is MNHEY and CDR2 SMNVEV (reference sequence). The CDR3 runs 18 residues. V lost 5 bases and J lost 8; bases outside the gene matches: 20.

The chain recombines TRBV3-1 (or the pseudogene TRBV3-2) with TRBJ2-1, with 8 bases lining up with TRBD1. The CDR3 loop spans 11 amino acids. With 6 bases clipped from V and 10 bases from J, the junction kept 2 bases outside the gene matches. CDR1 and CDR2 (germline): LGHDT, YNNKEL (reference sequence). The CDR3 DNA follows: TGTGCCAGCAGGAGGGACAGGGAGCAGTTCTTC. It codes for CASRRDREQFF.

The chain couples TRBV3-1 (or the pseudogene TRBV3-2) to TRBJ1-6; 10 bases line up with TRBD1. Germline values: CDR1 LGHDT, CDR2 YNNKEL (reference sequence). The CDR3 consists of 19 residues. Trimming took 3 bases from V and 4 from J; bases not matched to a gene: 12. For the CDR3, the DNA is TGTGCCAGCAGCCAGGCCGCAGGACAGGGGGTCGGGTATAATTCACCCCTCCACTTT. Amino acids: CASSQAAGQGVGYNSPLHF.

The chain is built from TRBV30 and TRBJ1-1; D is possibly TRBD1 (6 bases). This CDR3 is 13 amino acids long. The V end was cut by 4 bases, the J end by 1 base, with 10 bases between. CDR1 is GTSNPN and CDR2 is SVGIG in the germline V gene (reference sequence). The CDR3 sequence is CAWKQTGNTEAFF. In DNA form, the CDR3 reads TGTGCCTGGAAACAGACAGGGAACACTGAAGCTTTCTTT.

CDR3 sequence reads: CASSYGLLSSYNSPLHF. The CDR3 DNA follows: TGTGCCAGCAGTTACGGACTCCTGAGCTCCTATAATTCACCCCTCCACTTT. The chain joins TRBV6-2 or TRBV6-3 to TRBJ1-6; no definite D call. V lost 2 bases and J 0 bases, leaving 11 bases between the germline ends. The CDR3 sequence is 17 residues long. Germline V gene sequence: CDR1 MNHEY, CDR2 SVGEGT.

This chain connects TRBV5-6 to TRBJ2-3, with D perhaps TRBD2 (6 bases). The CDR3 has 15 residues. CDR1 SGHDT and CDR2 YYEEEE come from the germline V gene. The V end was cut by 0 bases, the J end by 2 bases, with 10 bases between. CDR3 loop: CASSLVGLATDTQYF. CDR3 sequence (DNA): TGTGCCAGCAGCTTGGTGGGACTGGCCACAGATACGCAGTATTTT.

This chain joins TRBV24-1 and TRBJ1-1; TRBD1 matches at 11 bases. The V gene end was trimmed by 7 bases and the J gene end by 4 bases; junction bases not matched to a gene: 4. The CDR3 sequence is 14 residues long. CDR1 is KGHDR and CDR2 is SFDVKD in the germline V gene. CDR3 amino acids: CATRGTGGSTEAFF. The CDR3 bases are TGTGCCACCAGGGGGACAGGGGGTAGCACTGAAGCTTTCTTT.

The J gene is TRBJ1-3, the V gene TRBV19; maybe TRBD1 (5 bases). This CDR3 has 14 residues. The V gene's germline CDR1 is LNHDA and CDR2 SQIVND (reference sequence). V dropped 3 bases and J dropped 8 bases, with 14 bases sitting between them. CDR3 residues: CASSIARVRDTIYF. CDR3 DNA: TGTGCCAGTAGTATCGCCAGGGTTCGAGACACCATATATTTT.

This clone has only one observation. The chain links TRBV27 to TRBJ2-1, with TRBD2 matching over 14 bases. The CDR3 runs to 17 residues. Per the germline V gene, CDR1 is MNHEY and CDR2 is SMNVEV (reference sequence). The V and J ends lost 7 bases and 2 bases, in that order; junction bases with no gene match: 7. The CDR3 DNA is TGTGCCAGCACCTTGGGACTAGCGGGGGTACCCTACAATGAGCAGTTCTTC. Translating it yields CASTLGLAGVPYNEQFF.

The genes are TRBV19 and TRBJ1-2; the D is unclear. The V end lost 0 bases, the J end lost 9 bases, and 5 bases lay between the germline ends. The CDR3 is 11 amino acids. The V gene's germline CDR1 is LNHDA and CDR2 SQIVND (reference sequence). CDR3 sequence reads: CASSIDRRYTF. DNA for the CDR3: TGTGCCAGTAGTATAGATCGTCGCTACACCTTC.

The chain carries TRBV9 and TRBJ1-3; unclear D gene. Germline V CDR1 and CDR2: SGDLS, YYNGEE. CDR3 size: 13 residues. V was pared by 3 bases and J by 1 base, with 5 bases between. In DNA form, the CDR3 reads TGTGCCAGCAGCGCGGGGTCTGGAAACACCATATATTTT. Protein: CASSAGSGNTIYF.

The gene calls are TRBV3-1 (or the pseudogene TRBV3-2) and TRBJ1-3; 9 bases align to TRBD1. Germline-derived CDR1 and CDR2 are LGHDT and YNNKEL (reference sequence). The CDR3 length is 16 residues. Trimming removed 3 bases from V and 4 bases from J; junction bases left unmatched: 7. The CDR3 coding sequence is TGTGCCAGCAGCCAGTCCAGGACAGGGGCCGGAAACACCATATATTTT. It yields the protein CASSQSRTGAGNTIYF.

V is TRBV25-1 and J is TRBJ2-2; 10 bases map to TRBD2. Germline values: CDR1 MGHDK, CDR2 SYGVNS. The CDR3 length is 17 residues. Losses at the gene ends were 4 bases for V and 1 base for J; bases not matched to a gene: 6. CDR3 coding DNA: TGTGCCAGCAGTGGTCTAGCGGGGGCCGTGAACACCGGGGAGCTGTTTTTT. Amino acid sequence: CASSGLAGAVNTGELFF.

For the CDR3, the DNA is TGTGCCAGCAGCTTGATAAGGGGGCGGAATGAAAAACTGTTTTTT. Translating it yields CASSLIRGRNEKLFF. The chain has TRBV7-8 and TRBJ1-4, with 7 bases lining up with TRBD1. The CDR3 covers 15 residues. The V and J ends lost 3 bases and 5 bases, in that order; junction bases with no gene match: 6. Germline CDR1 and CDR2: SGHVS and FQNEAQ. The entire variable domain, with the rest obtained from reference TRBV7-8 and TRBJ1-4, is as follows: GAGVSQSPRYKVAKRGQDVALRCDPISGHVSLFWYQQALGQGPEFLTYFQNEAQLDKSGLPSDRFFAERPEGSVSTLKIQRTQQEDSAVYLCASSLIRGRNEKLFFGSGTQLSVL.

The rearrangement links TRBV9 to TRBJ1-2; 11 bases are shared with TRBD1. V lost 0 bases to trimming and J lost 7 bases; unmatched junction nucleotides: 8. CDR1 and CDR2 (germline): SGDLS, YYNGEE. The CDR3 extends over 16 amino acids. The CDR3 loop is CASSVGHGQGAFGYTF. The CDR3 region has the DNA TGTGCCAGCAGCGTAGGGCATGGACAGGGGGCCTTTGGCTACACCTTC.

This clone was counted between two and nine times. The rearrangement uses TRBV7-9 and TRBJ2-7, with D tentatively TRBD2 (6 bases). Looked up from germline, CDR1 is SEHNR and CDR2 is FQNEAQ (reference sequence). This CDR3 has 12 amino acids. V was shortened by 5 bases and J by 7 bases, with 12 bases between the two germline ends. CDR3 sequence: CASSELGGEQYF. The CDR3 coding sequence is TGTGCCAGCAGCGAATTAGGAGGGGAGCAGTACTTC.

This clone was detected only a few times. The genes are TRBV18 and TRBJ1-5; TRBD1 matches at 7 bases. The V segment lost 3 bases and the J segment 5 bases; nucleotides outside the gene matches: 7. Per the germline V gene, CDR1 is KGHSH and CDR2 is LQKENI. There are 15 residues in the CDR3. The CDR3 reads CASSPSTGRYQPQHF. For the CDR3, the DNA is TGTGCCAGCTCACCTTCGACAGGGCGCTATCAGCCCCAGCATTTT.

The gene calls are TRBV7-7 and TRBJ2-5; 8 positions match TRBD2. The V gene end was trimmed by 4 bases and the J gene end by 4 bases; junction bases not matched to a gene: 8. The CDR3 sequence is 15 residues long. Germline assignment: CDR1 SSHAT and CDR2 FNYEAQ (reference sequence). CDR3 sequence reads: CASSSGIAGSETQYF. CDR3 sequence (DNA): TGTGCCAGCAGCTCTGGGATAGCGGGGTCAGAGACCCAGTACTTC. The variable domain in full, completed from reference TRBV7-7 and TRBJ2-5, reads GAGVSQSPRYKVTKRGQDVTLRCDPISSHATLYWYQQALGQGPEFLTYFNYEAQPDKSGLPSDRFSAERPEGSISTLTIQRTEQRDSAMYRCASSSGIAGSETQYFGPGTRLLVL.

The genes are TRBV27 and TRBJ1-2, with no clear D. V lost 4 bases and J 5 bases, leaving 17 bases between the germline ends. Germline CDR1 is MNHEY and CDR2 is SMNVEV (reference sequence). This CDR3 region has 15 residues. CDR3 in DNA: TGTGCCAGCAGTTACCTCAGGTCGGAAATTTATGGCTACACCTTC. The encoded protein is CASSYLRSEIYGYTF.